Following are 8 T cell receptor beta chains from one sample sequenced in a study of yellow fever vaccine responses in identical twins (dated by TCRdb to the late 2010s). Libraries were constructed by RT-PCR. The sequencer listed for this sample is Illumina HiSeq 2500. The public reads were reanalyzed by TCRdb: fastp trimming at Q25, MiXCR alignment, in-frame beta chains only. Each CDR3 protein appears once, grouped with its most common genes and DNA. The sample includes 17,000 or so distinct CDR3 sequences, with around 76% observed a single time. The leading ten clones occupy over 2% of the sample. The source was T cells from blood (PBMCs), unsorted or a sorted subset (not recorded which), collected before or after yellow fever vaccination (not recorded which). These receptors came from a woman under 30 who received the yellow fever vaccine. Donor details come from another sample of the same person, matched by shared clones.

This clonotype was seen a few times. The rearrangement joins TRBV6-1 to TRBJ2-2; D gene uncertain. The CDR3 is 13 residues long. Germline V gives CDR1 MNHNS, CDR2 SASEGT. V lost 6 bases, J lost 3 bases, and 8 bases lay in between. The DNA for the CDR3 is TGTGCCAGCAGACTGGTTGACACCGGGGAGCTGTTTTTT. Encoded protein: CASRLVDTGELFF.

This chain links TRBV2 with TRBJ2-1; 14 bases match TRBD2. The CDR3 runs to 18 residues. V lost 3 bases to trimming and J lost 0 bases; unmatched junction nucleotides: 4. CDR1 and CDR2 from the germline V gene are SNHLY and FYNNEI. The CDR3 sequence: CASSEGTSGSDSYNEQFF. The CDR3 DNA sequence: TGTGCCAGCAGTGAGGGGACTAGCGGGAGCGACTCCTACAATGAGCAGTTCTTC.

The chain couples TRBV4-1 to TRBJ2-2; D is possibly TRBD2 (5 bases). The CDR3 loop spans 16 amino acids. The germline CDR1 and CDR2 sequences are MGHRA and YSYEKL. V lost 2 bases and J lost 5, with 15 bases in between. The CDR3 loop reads CASSQYRSPGTGELFF. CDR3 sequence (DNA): TGCGCCAGCAGCCAATACCGAAGCCCGGGGACCGGGGAGCTGTTTTTT.

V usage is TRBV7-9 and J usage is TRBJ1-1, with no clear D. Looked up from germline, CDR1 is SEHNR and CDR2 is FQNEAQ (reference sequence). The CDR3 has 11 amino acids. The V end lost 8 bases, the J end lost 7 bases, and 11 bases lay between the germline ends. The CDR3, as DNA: TGTGCCAGCGAGGGTTTGAATGAAGCTTTCTTT. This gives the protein CASEGLNEAFF.

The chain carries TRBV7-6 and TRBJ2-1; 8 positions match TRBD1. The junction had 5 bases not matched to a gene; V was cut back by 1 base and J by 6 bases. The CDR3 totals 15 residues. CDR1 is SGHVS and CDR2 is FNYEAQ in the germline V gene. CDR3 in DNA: TGTGCCAGCAGCTTAGGACAGGGGAAGGGCAATGAGCAGTTCTTC. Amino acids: CASSLGQGKGNEQFF.

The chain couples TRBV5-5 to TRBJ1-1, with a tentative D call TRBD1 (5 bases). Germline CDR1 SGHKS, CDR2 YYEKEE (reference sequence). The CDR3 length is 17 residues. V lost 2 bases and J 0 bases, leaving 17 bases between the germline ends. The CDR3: CASSFGNQGVMNTEAFF. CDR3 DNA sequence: TGTGCCAGCAGCTTTGGCAACCAGGGAGTCATGAACACTGAAGCTTTCTTT.

The CDR3 region is CASSQPTAGAEGYTF. The CDR3 bases are TGCGCCAGCAGCCAACCCACGGCAGGGGCGGAAGGCTACACCTTC. This chain uses TRBV4-1 with TRBJ1-2; D is perhaps TRBD1 (6 bases). The germline CDR1 and CDR2 sequences are MGHRA and YSYEKL. The CDR3 is 15 amino acids. V lost 2 bases and J 8 bases, leaving 18 bases between the germline ends.

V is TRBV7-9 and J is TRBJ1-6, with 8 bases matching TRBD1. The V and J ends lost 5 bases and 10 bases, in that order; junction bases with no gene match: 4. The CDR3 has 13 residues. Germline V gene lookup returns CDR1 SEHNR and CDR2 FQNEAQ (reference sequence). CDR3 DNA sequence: TGTGCCAGCAGCGCACAGGGGGTCTCACCCCTCCACTTT. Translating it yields CASSAQGVSPLHF. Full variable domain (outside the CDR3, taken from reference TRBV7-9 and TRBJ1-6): DTGVSQNPRHKITKRGQNVTFRCDPISEHNRLYWYRQTLGQGPEFLTYFQNEAQLEKSRLLSDRFSAERPKGSFSTLEIQRTEQGDSAMYLCASSAQGVSPLHFGNGTRLTVT.